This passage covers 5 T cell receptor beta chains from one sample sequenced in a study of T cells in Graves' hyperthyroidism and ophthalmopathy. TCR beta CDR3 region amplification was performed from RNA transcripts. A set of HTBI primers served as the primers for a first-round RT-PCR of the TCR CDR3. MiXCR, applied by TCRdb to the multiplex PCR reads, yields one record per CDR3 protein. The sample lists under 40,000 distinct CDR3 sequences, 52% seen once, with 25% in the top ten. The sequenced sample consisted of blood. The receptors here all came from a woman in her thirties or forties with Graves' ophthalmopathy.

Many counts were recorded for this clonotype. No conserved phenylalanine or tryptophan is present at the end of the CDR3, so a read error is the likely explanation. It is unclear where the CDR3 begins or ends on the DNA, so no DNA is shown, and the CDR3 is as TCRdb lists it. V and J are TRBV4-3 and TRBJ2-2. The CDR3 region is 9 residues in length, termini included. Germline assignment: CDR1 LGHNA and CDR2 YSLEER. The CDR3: CASSQRYQG.

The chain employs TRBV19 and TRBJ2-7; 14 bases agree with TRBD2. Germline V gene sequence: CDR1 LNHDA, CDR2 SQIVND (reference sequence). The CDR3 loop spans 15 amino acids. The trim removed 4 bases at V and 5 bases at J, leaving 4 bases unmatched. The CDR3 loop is CASSTGTSGRNEQYF. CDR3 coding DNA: TGTGCCAGTAGTACGGGGACTAGCGGGAGAAACGAGCAGTACTTC.

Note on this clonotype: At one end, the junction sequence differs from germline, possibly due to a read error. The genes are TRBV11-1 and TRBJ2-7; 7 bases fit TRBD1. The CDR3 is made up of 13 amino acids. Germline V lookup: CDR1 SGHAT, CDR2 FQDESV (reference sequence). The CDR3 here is CAGRQGGGYERYF. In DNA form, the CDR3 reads TGTGCCGGCAGACAAGGGGGCGGCTACGAGCGGTACTTC.

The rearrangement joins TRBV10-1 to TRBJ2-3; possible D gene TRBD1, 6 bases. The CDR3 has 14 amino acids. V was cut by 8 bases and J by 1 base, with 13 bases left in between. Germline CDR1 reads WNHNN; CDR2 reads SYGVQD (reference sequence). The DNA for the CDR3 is TGCGCCAGCTTAGCTCGACAGGGCACAGATACGCAGTATTTT. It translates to CASLARQGTDTQYF.

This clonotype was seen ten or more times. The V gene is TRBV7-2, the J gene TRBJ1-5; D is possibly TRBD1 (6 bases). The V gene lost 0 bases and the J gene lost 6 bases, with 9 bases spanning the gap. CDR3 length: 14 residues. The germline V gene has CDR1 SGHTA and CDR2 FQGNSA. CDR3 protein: CASSLAGGFQPQHF. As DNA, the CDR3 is TGTGCCAGCAGCTTAGCTGGGGGCTTTCAGCCCCAGCATTTT.